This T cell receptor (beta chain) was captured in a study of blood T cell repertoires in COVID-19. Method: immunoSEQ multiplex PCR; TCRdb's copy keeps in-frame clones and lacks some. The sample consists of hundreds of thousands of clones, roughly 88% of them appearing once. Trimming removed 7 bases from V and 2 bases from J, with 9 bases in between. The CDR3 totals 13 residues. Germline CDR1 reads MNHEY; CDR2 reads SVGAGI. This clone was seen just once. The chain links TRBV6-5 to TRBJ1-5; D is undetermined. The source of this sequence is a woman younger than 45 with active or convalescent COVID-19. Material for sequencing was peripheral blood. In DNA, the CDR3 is TGTGCCAGCATCTTGAGTGGCAATCAGCCCCAGCATTTT. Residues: CASILSGNQPQHF.